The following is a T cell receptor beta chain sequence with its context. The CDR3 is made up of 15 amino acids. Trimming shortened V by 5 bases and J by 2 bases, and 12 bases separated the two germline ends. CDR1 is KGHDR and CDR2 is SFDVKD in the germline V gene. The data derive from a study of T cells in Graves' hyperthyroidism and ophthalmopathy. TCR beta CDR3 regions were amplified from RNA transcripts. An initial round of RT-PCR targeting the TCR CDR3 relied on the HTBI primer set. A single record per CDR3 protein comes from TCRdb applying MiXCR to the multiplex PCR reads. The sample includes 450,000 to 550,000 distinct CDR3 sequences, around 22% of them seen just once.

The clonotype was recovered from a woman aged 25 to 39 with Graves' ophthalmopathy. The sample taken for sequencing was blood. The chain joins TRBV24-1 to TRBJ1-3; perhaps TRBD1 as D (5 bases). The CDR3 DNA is TGTGCCACCAGTGGCGGCCCGGGGCCTGGAAACACCATATATTTT. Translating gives CATSGGPGPGNTIYF.